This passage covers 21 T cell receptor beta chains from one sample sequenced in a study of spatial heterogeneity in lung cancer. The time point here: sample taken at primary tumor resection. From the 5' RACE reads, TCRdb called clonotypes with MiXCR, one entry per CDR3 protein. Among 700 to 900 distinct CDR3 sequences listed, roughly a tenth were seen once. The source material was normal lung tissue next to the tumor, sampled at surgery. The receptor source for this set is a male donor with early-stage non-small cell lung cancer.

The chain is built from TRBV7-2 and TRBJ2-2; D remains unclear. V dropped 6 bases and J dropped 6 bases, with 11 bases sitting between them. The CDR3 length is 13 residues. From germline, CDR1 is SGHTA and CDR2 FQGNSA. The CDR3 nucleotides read TGTGCCAGCAGTTATAGTGGGCCCGGGGAGCTGTTTTTT. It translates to CASSYSGPGELFF.

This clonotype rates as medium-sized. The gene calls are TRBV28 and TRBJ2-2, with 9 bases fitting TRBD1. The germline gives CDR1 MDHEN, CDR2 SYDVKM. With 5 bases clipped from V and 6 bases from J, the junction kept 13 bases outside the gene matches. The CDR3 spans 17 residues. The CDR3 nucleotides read TGTGCCAGCAGTGAGGAATCGGACAGGGGATACTCCGGGGAGCTGTTTTTT. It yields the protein CASSEESDRGYSGELFF.

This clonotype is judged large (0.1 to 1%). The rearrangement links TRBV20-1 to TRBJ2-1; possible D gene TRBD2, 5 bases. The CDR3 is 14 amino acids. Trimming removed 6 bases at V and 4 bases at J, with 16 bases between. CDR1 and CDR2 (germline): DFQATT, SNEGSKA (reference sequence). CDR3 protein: CSARGWRNYNEQFF. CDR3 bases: TGCAGTGCCCGGGGTTGGCGGAATTACAATGAGCAGTTCTTC.

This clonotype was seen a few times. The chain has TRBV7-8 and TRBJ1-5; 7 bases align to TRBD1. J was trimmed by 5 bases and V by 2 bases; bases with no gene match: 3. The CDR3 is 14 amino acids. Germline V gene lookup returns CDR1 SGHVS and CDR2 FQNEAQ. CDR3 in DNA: TGTGCCAGCAGCTTAAGGGGGCCGGATCAGCCCCAGCATTTT. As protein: CASSLRGPDQPQHF.

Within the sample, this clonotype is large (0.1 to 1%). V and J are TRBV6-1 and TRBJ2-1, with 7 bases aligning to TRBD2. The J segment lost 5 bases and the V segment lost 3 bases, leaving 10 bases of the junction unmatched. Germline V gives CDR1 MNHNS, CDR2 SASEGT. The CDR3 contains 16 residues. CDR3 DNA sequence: TGTGCCAGCAGTGAGCAGGCAGGGAGGGGAGACAATGAGCAGTTCTTC. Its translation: CASSEQAGRGDNEQFF.

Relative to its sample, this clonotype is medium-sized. In DNA, the CDR3 is TGCAGTGCTAGCCACGAGCGGGCACAGGAGGGGGAGACCCAGTACTTC. Protein: CSASHERAQEGETQYF. The gene calls are TRBV20-1 and TRBJ2-5; D might be TRBD2 (6 bases). With 3 bases removed from V and 5 bases from J, the gap between germline ends came to 22 bases. Germline CDR1 reads DFQATT; CDR2 reads SNEGSKA (reference sequence). The CDR3 contains 16 residues.

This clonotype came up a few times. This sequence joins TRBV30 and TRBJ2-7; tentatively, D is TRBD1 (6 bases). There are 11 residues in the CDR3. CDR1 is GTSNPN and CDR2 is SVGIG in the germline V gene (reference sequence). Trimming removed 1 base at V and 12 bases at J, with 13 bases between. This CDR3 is CAWSARDTAYF. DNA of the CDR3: TGTGCCTGGAGTGCCCGGGACACCGCGTACTTC.

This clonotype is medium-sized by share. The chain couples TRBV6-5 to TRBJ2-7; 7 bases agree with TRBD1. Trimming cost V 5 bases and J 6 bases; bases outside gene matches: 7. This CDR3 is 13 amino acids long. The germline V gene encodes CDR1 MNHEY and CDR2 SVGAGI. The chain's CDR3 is CASSEGARGEQYF. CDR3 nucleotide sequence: TGTGCCAGCAGTGAGGGGGCCCGGGGCGAGCAGTACTTC.

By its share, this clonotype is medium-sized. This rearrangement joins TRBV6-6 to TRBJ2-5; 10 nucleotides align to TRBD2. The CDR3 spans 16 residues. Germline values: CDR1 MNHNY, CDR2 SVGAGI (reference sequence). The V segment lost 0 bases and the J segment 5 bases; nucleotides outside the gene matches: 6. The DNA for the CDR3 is TGTGCCAGCAGTTACTCCAAGCGGGAGGGCCACGAGACCCAGTACTTC. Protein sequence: CASSYSKREGHETQYF.

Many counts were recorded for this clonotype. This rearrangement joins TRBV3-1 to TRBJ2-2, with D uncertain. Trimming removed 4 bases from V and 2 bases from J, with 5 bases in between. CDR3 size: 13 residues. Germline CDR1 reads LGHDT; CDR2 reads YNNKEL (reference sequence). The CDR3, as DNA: TGTGCCAGCAGCCCGGCTAACACCGGGGAGCTGTTTTTT. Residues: CASSPANTGELFF.

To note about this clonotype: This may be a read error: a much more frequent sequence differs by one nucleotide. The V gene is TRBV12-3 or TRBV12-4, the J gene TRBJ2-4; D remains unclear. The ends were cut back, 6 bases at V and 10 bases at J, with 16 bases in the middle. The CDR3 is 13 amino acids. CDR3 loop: CASSRGDKKIQYF. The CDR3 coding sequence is TGTGCCAGCAGCCGTGGCGACAAGAAAATTCAGTACTTC.

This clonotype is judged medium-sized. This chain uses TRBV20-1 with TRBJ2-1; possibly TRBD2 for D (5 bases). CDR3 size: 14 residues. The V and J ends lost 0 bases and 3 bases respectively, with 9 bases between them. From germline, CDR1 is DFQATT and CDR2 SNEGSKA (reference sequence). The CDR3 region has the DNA TGCAGTGCTAGAGATCTACGGGGCTACAATGAGCAGTTCTTC. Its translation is CSARDLRGYNEQFF.

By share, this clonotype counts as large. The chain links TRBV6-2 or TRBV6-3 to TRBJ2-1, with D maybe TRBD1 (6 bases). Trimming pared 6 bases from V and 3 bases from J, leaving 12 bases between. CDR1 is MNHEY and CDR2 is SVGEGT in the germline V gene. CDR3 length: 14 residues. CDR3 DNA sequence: TGTGCCAGCAGAATGGACAGCGACTACAATGAGCAGTTCTTC. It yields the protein CASRMDSDYNEQFF.

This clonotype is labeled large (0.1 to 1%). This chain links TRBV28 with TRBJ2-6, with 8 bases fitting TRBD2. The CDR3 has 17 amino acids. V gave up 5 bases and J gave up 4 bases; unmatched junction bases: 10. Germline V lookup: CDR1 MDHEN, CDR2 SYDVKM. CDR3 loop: CASSPPGGTPGANVLTF. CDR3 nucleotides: TGTGCCAGCAGTCCGCCGGGAGGGACCCCCGGGGCCAACGTCCTGACTTTC.

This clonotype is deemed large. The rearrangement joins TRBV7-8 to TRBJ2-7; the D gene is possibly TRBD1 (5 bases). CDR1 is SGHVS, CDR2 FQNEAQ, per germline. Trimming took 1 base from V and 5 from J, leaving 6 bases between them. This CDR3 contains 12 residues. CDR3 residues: CASSLVRDEQYF. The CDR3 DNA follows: TGTGCCAGCAGCTTAGTCAGGGACGAGCAGTACTTC.

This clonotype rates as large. DNA of the CDR3: TGTGCCAGCGGGTCGACGTCGGGGGCCAACGTCCTGACTTTC. This translates into CASGSTSGANVLTF. The V gene is TRBV27, the J gene TRBJ2-6; D is unresolved. From germline, CDR1 is MNHEY and CDR2 SMNVEV (reference sequence). Trimming stripped 8 bases from V and 4 bases from J, with 12 bases between. The CDR3 has 14 amino acids. The full variable domain, its missing parts supplied by reference TRBV27 and TRBJ2-6, is EAQVTQNPRYLITVTGKKLTVTCSQNMNHEYMSWYRQDPGLGLRQIYYSMNVEVTDKGDVPEGYKVSRKEKRNFPLILESPSPNQTSLYFCASGSTSGANVLTFGAGSRLTVL.

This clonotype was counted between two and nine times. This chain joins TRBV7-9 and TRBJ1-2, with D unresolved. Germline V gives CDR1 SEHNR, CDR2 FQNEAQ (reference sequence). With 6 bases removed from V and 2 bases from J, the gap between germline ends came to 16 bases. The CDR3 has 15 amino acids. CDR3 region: CASRRTGRTNYGYTF. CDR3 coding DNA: TGTGCCAGCAGGCGGACCGGACGGACCAACTATGGCTACACCTTC.

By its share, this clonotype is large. The CDR3 DNA reads as TGTGCCAGCAGTGACCTCCGAGGGACTGACGGTCGAGAGACCCAGTACTTC. Translating it yields CASSDLRGTDGRETQYF. The chain is built from TRBV25-1 and TRBJ2-5, with D possibly TRBD2 on 6 matching bases. Germline CDR1 and CDR2: MGHDK and SYGVNS. The CDR3 spans 17 residues. V lost 3 bases and J lost 4, with 21 bases in between.

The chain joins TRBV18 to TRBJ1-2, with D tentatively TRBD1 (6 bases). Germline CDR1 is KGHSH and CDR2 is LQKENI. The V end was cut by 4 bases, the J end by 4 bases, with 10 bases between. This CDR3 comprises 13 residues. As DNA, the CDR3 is TGTGCCAGCTCACTCAGGGGTTCCTATGGCTACACCTTC. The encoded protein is CASSLRGSYGYTF.

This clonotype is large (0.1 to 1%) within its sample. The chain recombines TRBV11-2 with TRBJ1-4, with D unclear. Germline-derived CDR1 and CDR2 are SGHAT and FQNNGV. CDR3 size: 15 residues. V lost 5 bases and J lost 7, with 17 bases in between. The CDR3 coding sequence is TGTGCCAGCAGCGTTAGCCGGAGAAACGGTGAAAAACTGTTTTTT. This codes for CASSVSRRNGEKLFF.

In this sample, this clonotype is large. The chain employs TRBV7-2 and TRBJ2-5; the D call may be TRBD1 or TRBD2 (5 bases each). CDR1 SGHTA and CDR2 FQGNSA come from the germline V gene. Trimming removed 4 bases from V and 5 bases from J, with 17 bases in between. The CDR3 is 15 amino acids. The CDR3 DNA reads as TGTGCCAGCAGCTGGCAGATGGCTGAGGGGGAGACCCAGTACTTC. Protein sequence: CASSWQMAEGETQYF.